This note documents a single TCR beta chain sequence. The antigen remains unidentified. This entry comes from a study of graft-versus-host responses after intestinal transplantation. As for the study in general: Recipients across the board were started on anti-thymocyte globulin induction, then kept on tacrolimus and steroids for 2 to 4 years.

The V and J ends lost 5 bases and 0 bases, in that order; junction bases with no gene match: 5. In germline, CDR1 is MNHEY, CDR2 SMNVEV (reference sequence). The CDR3 is 15 residues long. Overall study findings and caveats: Marrow from the recipient contained GvH clones, some of which had appeared first in ileum or blood.

Profiling relied on immunoSEQ multiplex PCR, and the TCRdb table lists in-frame clones only, not all of them. The sample includes 9,500 to 15,000 clones, over 90% of them seen just once. This chain connects TRBV27 to TRBJ2-7; 9 nucleotides match TRBD1. This sample comprised PBMCs, obtained 109 days after intestinal transplant. This TCR was sampled from a human patient who received an intestinal transplant, so some T cells may come from the graft donor. For the CDR3, the DNA is TGTGCCAGCAGTCCCCGGGACAGGGTCTCCTACGAGCAGTACTTC. Translating gives CASSPRDRVSYEQYF.